This T cell receptor beta chain stems from a study of OX40 agonist ivuxolimab in advanced cancers. Looking at the study overall: The costimulatory receptor OX40 (CD134) was targeted by ivuxolimab, a fully human IgG2 agonistic monoclonal antibody. Intravenous ivuxolimab was administered to patients every 2 weeks at six dose levels: 0.01, 0.1, 0.3, 1.5, 3 and 10 mg/kg. Of the roughly 50 dose-escalation patients, hepatocellular carcinoma was present in roughly 19, melanoma in approximately 15, renal cell carcinoma in 9 and head and neck cancer in 9. In the dose-escalation cohort, around four fifths of patients were male, and the mean age was approximately 60 years with a range of roughly 20 to 79. Prior anti-PD-1, anti-PD-L1 or anti-CTLA-4 therapy was permitted, and roughly two fifths of dose-escalation patients had received checkpoint inhibitors. Partial responses occurred in three dose-escalation patients, of whom one had hepatocellular carcinoma and two had cutaneous melanoma. Peripheral TCRbeta sequencing aimed to test whether ivuxolimab altered TCR sequence diversity and caused clonal T-cell expansion. The paper covers the monotherapy dose-escalation part of the phase I ivuxolimab trial, which included N of about 50 patients.

Taken from the germline V gene, the CDR1 and CDR2 loops are MGHRA and YSYEKL. Cut back by 4 bases and 0 bases, the V and J ends lie 9 bases apart. Inclusive of the bounding cysteine and phenylalanine, the CDR3 is 15 residues long. The only DNA kept is the CDR3, 45 bases in frame from the first base. Beyond this particular receptor, the publication reports: In partial responders in the 0.1-3.0 mg/kg groups, normalized peripheral clonal expansion was found to be among the lowest, especially among CD8+ T cells. Low levels of normalized T-cell clonal expansion were also seen in some patients who did not respond. At doses from 0.1 to 3.0 mg/kg, clonal expansion was seen in both CD4+ and CD8+ blood T cells between baseline and week 6. On average, CD8+ T cells showed more expanded clones than CD4+ T cells after ivuxolimab. The antigen specificity of the peripheral T cells that underwent clonal expansion was not determined.

The trial excluded patients who had a history of autoimmune disease or who were on systemic immunosuppression. In every dose cohort, peripheral blood was drawn for TCR sequencing at baseline, cycle 4 day 1, and cycle 7 day 1. Samples came from an open-label, multicenter, first-in-human phase I dose-escalation trial of ivuxolimab. Adults with locally advanced or metastatic melanoma, renal cell carcinoma, hepatocellular carcinoma or head and neck squamous cell carcinoma were enrolled in the trial. Before TCR sequencing, CD4+ T cells and CD8+ T cells from peripheral blood were sorted into separate populations. Worth noting for this clone: Its antigen remains undetermined. One base away there is no much larger clone; base qualities are not given.

Genomic DNA was extracted from sorted cells for sequencing of the TCRbeta CDR3 region. The immunoSEQ Assay was used for sequencing of TCRbeta CDR3 regions. TCRdb limited this immuneACCESS table to in-frame rearrangements with V and J called. A share of clones is missing; checked studies link under half to unresolved V genes, and the rest is unexplained. The sample table shows about 97,000 clones, and roughly nine tenths are seen once. In total, the top ten clones hold approximately 5.7% of the sample. The material was CD4+ or CD8+ T cells sorted from blood, obtained in a trial of the OX40 agonist ivuxolimab. The receptor was isolated from an adult with an advanced solid tumor such as melanoma, head and neck, liver or kidney cancer. The chain uses TRBV4-1 and TRBJ2-2; the D gene remains uncertain. Here is the DNA: TGCGCCAGCAGCCCTCCGGCTTCGAACACCGGGGAGCTGTTTTTT. This encodes CASSPPASNTGELFF.